This TCR beta chain was found in a study of CD8+CD57+ T cells in acquired aplastic anemia (dated by TCRdb to 2017 to 2018). Background for the entire study: A mean of about 3 ug of DNA, ranging from roughly 0.17 to 30 ug, was extracted from sorted CD4+ and CD8+ cells. CD8+CD57+ expansion was defined as frequency above the mean frequency observed in healthy subjects. Paper-wide results and their limitations: Roughly 31 CD8+ CDR3 sequences were shared between patients and controls but appeared highly expressed in patients and within their immunodominant clones. CD8+ Simpson's diversity did not differ significantly between patients and healthy controls (P=0.060).

CDR1 and CDR2 are read off the germline V gene as LGHNA and YNFKEQ. Deletion took 4 bases off V and 5 bases off J, with a span of 18 bases between the germline ends. The CDR3 goes from the cysteine to the phenylalanine over 16 residues. Just CDR3 DNA is preserved here, 48 bases in frame from base 1. Flow cytometry had shown CD8+CD57+ cell expansion in the patients selected for sequencing. Every patient had severe acquired aplastic anemia, diagnosed using the International Study of Aplastic Anemia and Agranulocytosis and Camitta criteria. No patient had received any therapy when blood was sampled. In the study, sorted CD4+ and CD8+ blood T cells from patients with severe aplastic anemia and from healthy subjects underwent deep sequencing of TCR repertoires. Patients were enrolled in the USA under clinicaltrials.gov protocols 00001620, 01623167, 00001397, 00071045, 00081523 and 00961064. Ficoll-Paque density gradient centrifugation was used to isolate peripheral blood mononuclear cells. Before DNA extraction, CD4+ and CD8+ T cells were sorted with FACS or magnetic beads.

On this clonotype: The clone's antigen remains unknown. The sample holds no much larger clone one base away, and base qualities are not on file.

Genomic DNA served as template for TCR beta VDJ combination and CDR3 sequence profiling. An Illumina HiSeq 2000 was used for TCR repertoire sequencing. For the original study's pipeline: Repertoire assessment relied on Simpson's diversity index, CDR3 size and DJ length profiles, and TRBV/TRBJ rearrangement plots. Whichever DNA sequence was most abundant in the deep sequencing data was defined as the immunodominant clone. CDR3 amino acid sequences were checked for sharing between subjects and were compared against published repertoires and the VDJdb database. TCRdb itself trimmed the public reads at Q25 with fastp, ran MiXCR and retained productive beta chains. Rows with a matching CDR3 protein are joined into one entry that keeps the most common DNA and genes. TCRdb assigned the V and J calls; the authors' analysis was not used. The sample yields 110,000 or so distinct CDR3 sequences; under 60% were counted once. Clones ranked in the top ten supply around 27% of the sample.

The sequenced material came from sorted CD4+, CD8+, or CD8+CD57+ T cells (not recorded which) from PBMCs. The sequence came from a human donor with aplastic anemia. The chain links TRBV4-2 with TRBJ2-1, with a weak D call of TRBD2 (5 bases match). The CDR3 here reads CASSLSLDGVHNEQFF. The DNA sequence is as follows: TGTGCCAGCAGCCTCTCACTAGATGGGGTCCACAATGAGCAGTTCTTC.